These 8 T cell receptor beta chains were sequenced from one sample in a study of beta chain features in type 1 diabetes. General study points: Moderate yet significant TCRB CDR3 shortening was seen in Type 1 diabetes patients in all four CD4+ subsets.

The whole isolated RNA underwent reverse transcription, so sequencing captured expressed TCRB transcripts. Clones were read by immunoSEQ multiplex PCR, and TCRdb kept only the in-frame ones, dropping some. The sample yields over 200,000 clones, about a tenth seen once. These receptors have no known antigen. The specimen sequenced was naive CD4+ T cells from blood. These receptors were taken from a man aged 25-40 years with type 1 diabetes.

The table lists this clone with a few counts. The chain carries TRBV14 and TRBJ2-2; D gene unclear. The CDR3 is 16 residues long. V lost 1 base and J 2 bases, leaving 11 bases between the germline ends. CDR1 is SGHDN, CDR2 FVKESK, per germline. The CDR3 DNA sequence: TGTGCCAGCAGCCAAGGGCCCTGGTCCAACACCGGGGAGCTGTTTTTT. As protein: CASSQGPWSNTGELFF.

This sequence joins TRBV6-1 and TRBJ2-1; 11 bases line up with TRBD2. The CDR3 totals 14 residues. With 6 bases clipped from V and 6 bases from J, the junction kept 4 bases outside the gene matches. Per germline, CDR1 MNHNS and CDR2 SASEGT. The CDR3 region is CASRPGLAANEQFF. CDR3 nucleotide sequence: TGTGCCAGCAGGCCGGGACTAGCGGCCAATGAGCAGTTCTTC.

The rearrangement uses TRBV21-1 and TRBJ2-2; the table's D call, TRBD1, was not checked against the DNA. TRBV21-1 is a listed pseudogene. CDR3 length equals 14 residues. The CDR3: CAGPPGQNTGELFF. CDR3 DNA: TGTGCCGGACCCCCAGGGCAAAACACCGGGGAGCTGTTTTTT.

This clone showed up just a few times. This sequence joins TRBV2 and TRBJ1-1, with D uncertain. The germline gives CDR1 SNHLY, CDR2 FYNNEI. Trimming removed 6 bases at V and 1 base at J, with 12 bases between. The CDR3 is 14 amino acids. CDR3 coding DNA: TGTGCCAGCAGCGCGAACGGAGGGAACACTGAAGCTTTCTTT. This encodes CASSANGGNTEAFF.

This clone was seen more than once but under ten times. The rearrangement uses TRBV11-2 and TRBJ2-7, with 8 bases matching TRBD2. In germline, CDR1 is SGHAT, CDR2 FQNNGV. Trimming removed 1 base from V and 4 bases from J; junction bases left unmatched: 6. This CDR3 has 15 residues. The DNA for the CDR3 is TGTGCCAGCAGCTTAGCGGGGGGGCATGCGTACGAGCAGTACTTC. It translates to CASSLAGGHAYEQYF.

The chain uses TRBV5-6 and TRBJ1-2, with TRBD1 as a possible D gene (5 bases). From germline, CDR1 is SGHDT and CDR2 YYEEEE. Trimming took 0 bases from V and 8 from J, leaving 8 bases between them. This CDR3 comprises 12 residues. The CDR3 bases are TGTGCCAGCAGCTTGGAAGGGGCCGGCTACACCTTC. Its protein product is CASSLEGAGYTF. Based on the CDR3 plus reference TRBV5-6 and TRBJ1-2, the full variable domain is DAGVTQSPTHLIKTRGQQVTLRCSPKSGHDTVSWYQQALGQGPQFIFQYYEEEERQRGNFPDRFSGHQFPNYSSELNVNALLLGDSALYLCASSLEGAGYTFGSGTRLTVV.

This chain links TRBV30 with TRBJ2-3; TRBD1 might be the D (6 bases). CDR3 length: 13 residues. V was pared by 2 bases and J by 4 bases, with 10 bases between. Looked up from germline, CDR1 is GTSNPN and CDR2 is SVGIG (reference sequence). In nucleotides, the CDR3 is TGTGCCTGGAGTCCCGCAGGGGCAGATACGCAGTATTTT. It specifies CAWSPAGADTQYF.

This rearrangement joins TRBV10-3 to TRBJ2-3; D gene unclear. The V gene lost 6 bases and the J gene lost 3 bases, with 10 bases spanning the gap. The V gene's germline CDR1 is ENHRY and CDR2 SYGVKD. The CDR3 runs to 13 residues. The CDR3 protein is CAISPAVTDTQYF. The CDR3 DNA reads as TGTGCCATCAGCCCGGCGGTAACAGATACGCAGTATTTT.